Sequencing of this T cell receptor beta chain was carried out in a study of Tregs in tolerant kidney transplant recipients. This clone was detected once. Its antigen is unidentified. Profiling relied on immunoSEQ multiplex PCR, and the TCRdb table lists in-frame clones only, not all of them. This table holds about 44,000 clones, 95% to 96% found once. Germline V CDR1 and CDR2: MGHRA, YSYEKL. The CDR3 extends over 17 amino acids. V lost 0 bases, J lost 3 bases, and 16 bases lay in between. The sample was Tregs from blood cultured with allogeneic cells. This chain connects TRBV4-1 to TRBJ2-3; D gene uncertain. The sequence was obtained from a human donor in good health. CDR3 in DNA: TGCGCCAGCAGCCAAGATCTTATGGCGGCCATAACAGATACGCAGTATTTT. This encodes CASSQDLMAAITDTQYF.